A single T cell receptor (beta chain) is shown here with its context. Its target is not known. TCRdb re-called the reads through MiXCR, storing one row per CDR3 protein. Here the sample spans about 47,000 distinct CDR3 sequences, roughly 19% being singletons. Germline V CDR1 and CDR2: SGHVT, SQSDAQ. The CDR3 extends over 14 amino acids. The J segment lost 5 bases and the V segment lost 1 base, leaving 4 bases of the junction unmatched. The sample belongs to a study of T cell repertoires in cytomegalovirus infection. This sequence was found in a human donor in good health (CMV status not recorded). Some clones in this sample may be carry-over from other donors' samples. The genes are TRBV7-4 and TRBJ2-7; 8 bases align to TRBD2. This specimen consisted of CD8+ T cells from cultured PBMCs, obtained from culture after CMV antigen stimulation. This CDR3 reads CASSLEGLGDEQYF. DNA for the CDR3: TGTGCCAGCAGCTTAGAGGGACTAGGTGACGAGCAGTACTTC.